This passage covers 27 T cell receptor beta chains from one sample sequenced in a study of immune evolution from preneoplasia to lung adenocarcinoma. The method was immunoSEQ multiplex PCR; TCRdb's version includes in-frame clones alone and lacks a portion of them. The sample includes roughly 10,000 clones, around three quarters seen only once; the top ten take 25% to 35%. Sequencing was done on a sample of FFPE normal lung tissue adjacent to the tumor. These receptors were obtained from a person in their sixties with lung adenocarcinoma. Some clones in this sample may be carry-over from other donors' samples.

J is TRBJ2-1 and V is TRBV10-3, with D possibly matching TRBD2 (7 bases). Trimming removed 5 bases at V and 7 bases at J, with 21 bases between. The CDR3 has 16 amino acids. CDR1 is ENHRY, CDR2 SYGVKD, per germline. The CDR3 nucleotides are TGTGCCATCAGTCCAAATTTAGGGGGGGACTTGAATGAGCAGTTCTTC. Protein sequence: CAISPNLGGDLNEQFF.

V and J are TRBV28 and TRBJ2-3; possible D gene TRBD1, 6 bases. The CDR3 runs 14 residues. Germline V gene sequence: CDR1 MDHEN, CDR2 SYDVKM. V was clipped by 6 bases and J by 2 bases, with 12 bases between them. This chain's CDR3 is CASRSGQFTDTQYF. In DNA, the CDR3 is TGTGCCAGCAGGTCCGGACAGTTCACAGATACGCAGTATTTT.

The chain recombines TRBV2 with TRBJ1-1, with TRBD1 identical over 7 bases. This CDR3 region has 14 residues. The V segment lost 5 bases and the J segment 4 bases; nucleotides outside the gene matches: 7. From germline, CDR1 is SNHLY and CDR2 FYNNEI. Here the CDR3 reads CASSFIAGGTEAFF. The CDR3 DNA sequence: TGTGCCAGCAGTTTTATTGCAGGGGGCACTGAAGCTTTCTTT.

A word on this clone: Different DNA sequences within this sample yield the same CDR3. This chain uses TRBV18 with TRBJ2-3, with D possibly being TRBD1 (6 bases). V was pared by 3 bases and J by 4 bases, with 8 bases between. This CDR3 contains 13 residues. The germline V gene has CDR1 KGHSH and CDR2 LQKENI. The CDR3 sequence is CASSPPGADTQYF. As DNA, the CDR3 is TGTGCCAGCTCACCCCCAGGGGCAGATACGCAGTATTTT.

J is TRBJ2-1 and V is TRBV30; 12 nucleotides line up with TRBD2. V lost 5 bases, J lost 7 bases, and 12 bases stayed unmatched. CDR1 is GTSNPN and CDR2 is SVGIG in the germline V gene (reference sequence). CDR3 length: 16 amino acids. CDR3: CAWLGGASGRANEQFF. In DNA form, the CDR3 reads TGTGCCTGGTTGGGGGGGGCTAGCGGGAGGGCGAATGAGCAGTTCTTC.

Notes on this clone: An end of the junction differs from the germline gene, which may be a read error. The rearrangement links TRBV7-7 to TRBJ2-1; 14 bases agree with TRBD2. The CDR3 consists of 16 residues. The germline CDR1 and CDR2 sequences are SSHAT and FNYEAQ (reference sequence). The CDR3 sequence: CASSLAATSGRDEQFF. CDR3 sequence (DNA): TGTGCTAGCAGCTTAGCGGCGACTAGCGGGAGGGATGAGCAGTTCTTC.

The chain uses TRBV11-2 and TRBJ1-1; D gene unclear. Trimming stripped 4 bases from V and 6 bases from J, with 18 bases between. The V gene's germline CDR1 is SGHAT and CDR2 FQNNGV. The CDR3 extends over 15 amino acids. CDR3 region: CASSSLDTLAAEAFF. The CDR3 DNA is TGTGCCAGCAGCTCACTTGACACCCTCGCGGCTGAAGCTTTCTTT.

The rearrangement links TRBV7-2 to TRBJ2-3; 7 bases map to TRBD2. This CDR3 is 18 amino acids long. Germline V gives CDR1 SGHTA, CDR2 FQGNSA. Trimming removed 3 bases from V and 2 bases from J; junction bases left unmatched: 14. The CDR3 DNA reads TGTGCCAGCAGCTTGGCCCCTCCTGGGACTACCACCACAGATACGCAGTATTTT. The encoded protein is CASSLAPPGTTTTDTQYF.

This clone was found a few times. V usage is TRBV7-2 and J usage is TRBJ1-2, with 7 bases lining up with TRBD1. CDR3 length equals 16 residues. The junction had 13 bases not matched to a gene; V was cut back by 5 bases and J by 4 bases. Germline CDR1 and CDR2: SGHTA and FQGNSA. This chain's CDR3 is CASSPAGTVPSYGYTF. The CDR3 nucleotides read TGTGCCAGCAGCCCCGCCGGGACAGTGCCCTCCTATGGCTACACCTTC.

The V gene is TRBV30, the J gene TRBJ2-5; TRBD1 agrees at 10 bases. CDR1 and CDR2 from the germline V gene are GTSNPN and SVGIG (reference sequence). V lost 5 bases and J lost 5; bases outside the gene matches: 8. The CDR3 loop spans 14 amino acids. CDR3 loop: CAWDRGLLRETQYF. CDR3 DNA sequence: TGTGCCTGGGACAGGGGGCTGTTAAGGGAGACCCAGTACTTC.

This clone was observed once. CDR3 protein: CASSSQGPYNEQFF. CDR3 sequence (DNA): TGTGCCAGCAGCAGCCAGGGGCCCTACAATGAGCAGTTCTTC. This sequence joins TRBV7-2 and TRBJ2-1; D is perhaps TRBD1 (6 bases). Germline-derived CDR1 and CDR2 are SGHTA and FQGNSA. The V end lost 5 bases, the J end lost 2 bases, and 10 bases lay between the germline ends. This CDR3 spans 14 amino acids.

This clone was seen only a few times. Written as DNA, the CDR3 is TGTGCCTGGAGTGAAGGGGTCAAGAGCAATCAGCCCCAGCATTTT. Its protein product is CAWSEGVKSNQPQHF. The chain links TRBV30 to TRBJ1-5, with D possibly TRBD1 on 5 matching bases. Germline V gene lookup returns CDR1 GTSNPN and CDR2 SVGIG (reference sequence). V lost 1 base to trimming and J lost 1 base, with 11 bases between them. The CDR3 has 15 residues.

The gene calls are TRBV18 and TRBJ2-7, with 8 bases lining up with TRBD1. There are 14 residues in the CDR3. The V segment lost 3 bases and the J segment 6 bases; nucleotides outside the gene matches: 7. Germline V lookup: CDR1 KGHSH, CDR2 LQKENI. CDR3 DNA: TGTGCCAGCTCACCTATAGGACAGGGTACCGAGCAGTACTTC. It encodes CASSPIGQGTEQYF.

This clone has a single count. This rearrangement joins TRBV28 to TRBJ2-7; 7 bases are a match to TRBD2. Losses at the gene ends were 0 bases for V and 7 bases for J; bases not matched to a gene: 15. CDR3 size: 17 residues. Looked up from germline, CDR1 is MDHEN and CDR2 is SYDVKM. The CDR3 spells CASSLWRGGTTPREQYF. CDR3 DNA sequence: TGTGCCAGCAGTTTATGGAGGGGAGGGACGACCCCTAGGGAGCAGTACTTC.

This clone is classed as medium-sized. Written as DNA, the CDR3 is TGTGCCAGCAGCCAGAGTAGCGGGAGTCCCTACAATGAGCAGTTCTTC. This gives the protein CASSQSSGSPYNEQFF. The chain recombines TRBV7-3 with TRBJ2-1; 9 bases are a match to TRBD2. The CDR3 runs 16 residues. Germline V gene data show CDR1 as SGHTA and CDR2 as FQGTGA. V dropped 5 bases and J dropped 2; count of bases not matched to a gene: 7.

The chain couples TRBV6-6 to TRBJ1-5, with D maybe TRBD1 (5 bases). Looked up from germline, CDR1 is MNHNY and CDR2 is SVGAGI (reference sequence). V lost 2 bases and J 15 bases, leaving 14 bases between the germline ends. CDR3 size: 12 residues. The CDR3 loop is CASSYQQESPHF. The CDR3 DNA follows: TGTGCCAGCAGTTACCAACAGGAAAGTCCGCATTTT.

This clone was picked up a small number of times. V is TRBV11-2 and J is TRBJ2-7; TRBD1 matches 7 bases. V gave up 5 bases and J gave up 5 bases; unmatched junction bases: 12. This CDR3 has 15 amino acids. The germline V gene has CDR1 SGHAT and CDR2 FQNNGV. The CDR3 is CASSLTRQGLHEQYF. The DNA of the CDR3 is TGTGCCAGCAGCCTAACACGACAGGGTTTGCACGAGCAGTACTTC.

This chain uses TRBV6-6 with TRBJ2-2, with D possibly being TRBD1 (5 bases). CDR3 size: 14 residues. V shed 8 bases and J shed 0 bases, with 10 bases lying between them. The germline V gene has CDR1 MNHNY and CDR2 SVGAGI (reference sequence). CDR3 sequence: CASAPTANTGELFF. The CDR3 DNA sequence: TGTGCCAGCGCCCCGACAGCGAACACCGGGGAGCTGTTTTTT.

The rearrangement uses TRBV7-2 and TRBJ2-7; 11 nucleotides match TRBD2. The CDR3 totals 18 residues. Trimming cost V 4 bases and J 0 bases; bases outside gene matches: 11. Germline lookup yields CDR1 SGHTA and CDR2 FQGNSA. CDR3 loop: CASSWTSGRPKSSYEQYF. DNA of the CDR3: TGTGCCAGCAGCTGGACTAGCGGGCGCCCAAAGAGCTCCTACGAGCAGTACTTC.

This rearrangement joins TRBV30 to TRBJ2-7, with D perhaps TRBD1 (6 bases). Looked up from germline, CDR1 is GTSNPN and CDR2 is SVGIG (reference sequence). This CDR3 region has 14 residues. Trimming took 6 bases from V and 5 from J, leaving 20 bases between them. The CDR3 loop reads CACPMRGSRDEQYF. CDR3 coding DNA: TGTGCCTGCCCTATGAGGGGGTCGAGGGACGAGCAGTACTTC.

The chain uses TRBV5-1 and TRBJ2-1; TRBD2 matches at 7 bases. Per germline, CDR1 SGHRS and CDR2 YFSETQ. V lost 4 bases to trimming and J lost 4 bases; unmatched junction nucleotides: 8. The CDR3 runs to 15 residues. The CDR3 reads CASSREGREYNEQFF. The CDR3 DNA is TGCGCCAGCAGCAGGGAGGGACGGGAGTACAATGAGCAGTTCTTC.

About this clone: This specimen includes other DNA sequences encoding the same CDR3. This chain links TRBV5-1 with TRBJ1-1; D is ambiguous. Germline-derived CDR1 and CDR2 are SGHRS and YFSETQ. Trimming shortened V by 2 bases and J by 0 bases, and 8 bases separated the two germline ends. This CDR3 comprises 14 residues. The CDR3, as DNA: TGCGCCAGCAGCTTAGACGGAATGAACACTGAAGCTTTCTTT. Translating gives CASSLDGMNTEAFF.

The chain joins TRBV5-1 to TRBJ2-7; D is unresolved. Germline V CDR1 and CDR2: SGHRS, YFSETQ. This CDR3 region has 12 residues. V gave up 4 bases and J gave up 3 bases, with 8 bases separating them. CDR3 sequence reads: CASSPDYYEQYF. CDR3 sequence (DNA): TGCGCCAGCAGCCCCGATTACTACGAGCAGTACTTC.

The chain employs TRBV20-1 and TRBJ2-7; D not resolved. Trimming shortened V by 6 bases and J by 9 bases, and 15 bases separated the two germline ends. This CDR3 comprises 11 residues. Looked up from germline, CDR1 is DFQATT and CDR2 is SNEGSKA (reference sequence). CDR3 residues: CSALERSGQYF. The CDR3 coding sequence is TGCAGTGCCTTAGAGAGGAGTGGGCAGTACTTC.

J is TRBJ2-3 and V is TRBV5-6; either TRBD1 or TRBD2 may fit D (5 bases each). Germline values: CDR1 SGHDT, CDR2 YYEEEE. V shed 0 bases and J shed 6 bases, with 11 bases lying between them. The length of the CDR3 is 14 residues. The CDR3 nucleotides are TGTGCCAGCAGCTTGGCCCAGAGGGGTGATACGCAGTATTTT. This gives the protein CASSLAQRGDTQYF.

The chain is built from TRBV14 and TRBJ2-7; 10 positions agree with TRBD1. The CDR3 spans 19 residues. Per the germline V gene, CDR1 is SGHDN and CDR2 is FVKESK. The V and J ends lost 1 base and 4 bases, in that order; junction bases with no gene match: 16. CDR3 loop: CASSQGMDRGSVNRYEQYF. The CDR3 DNA reads TGTGCCAGCAGCCAAGGGATGGACAGGGGGTCTGTTAATCGGTACGAGCAGTACTTC.

A single count supports this clone. The chain has TRBV18 and TRBJ1-2; D is unclear. The ends were cut back, 3 bases at V and 6 bases at J, with 11 bases in the middle. The CDR3 is 13 amino acids. Germline V gene lookup returns CDR1 KGHSH and CDR2 LQKENI. CDR3 in DNA: TGTGCCAGCTCACCGAGGGCCTCGGATGGCTACACCTTC. Amino acids: CASSPRASDGYTF.